Below, one TCR beta chain is given with its context. This clonotype was observed a few times. What antigen it recognizes has not been identified. It has no much larger one-base neighbor in the sample; base qualities were not kept. As encoded in the germline V gene, CDR1 is SGHRS while CDR2 is YFSETQ. There are 15 amino acids in the CDR3, from cysteine to phenylalanine inclusive. The DNA shown is the 45-base CDR3, in frame from base 1. Trimming at the junction amounts to 4 bases on V and 0 bases on J, and the germline ends lie 11 bases apart. The data derive from a study of identical twins listed by TCRdb under 2016. Context from the whole study: To test whether fetal clonotypes persist, the study used deep sequencing on TCR alpha and beta repertoires from monozygotic twins, unrelated adults of various ages, and cord blood. To rule out contamination, replicate twin experiments were performed at different times with different library preparation protocols.

The library relied on 5' RACE. Sequenced using an Illumina HiSeq 2000. A universal primer binding site was added through template switching, and the final cDNA carried a unique molecular identifier so that TCR cDNA molecules could be counted accurately. Specific primers in the conserved constant-segment region were used to synthesize first-strand cDNA for the TCR alpha and beta chains. Each cDNA library was double barcoded, with a SMART-Mk sample barcode plus Illumina barcodes, to control for contamination. TruSeq adapter sequences and Illumina sample barcodes were added in two successive PCR steps. The TCR alpha and beta cDNA libraries were sequenced on the Illumina HiSeq platform using custom primers. For the original study's pipeline: MiGEC processed the raw reads to extract unique molecular identifiers, while MiXCR was used to determine the CDR3 positions. For each individual, recombination models were inferred using an EM algorithm with the repgenHMM and IGoR tools. The tcR package in R was used for shared clonotype analysis, with sharing normalized by the product of cloneset sizes. To study raw recombination without the effects of thymic and clonal selection, out-of-frame nonproductive sequences were analyzed. The public reads were reprocessed in TCRdb via fastp at Q25 and MiXCR, keeping in-frame beta chains. One record per CDR3 amino acid sequence lists the most common genes and DNA. The V and J calls and clone size come from TCRdb's table, not from the authors' own analysis. The sample records a few hundred thousand distinct CDR3 sequences, approximately 17% of which are singletons. The top ten clones comprise roughly 12% of the sample.

All donors were healthy Caucasians. The researchers also sequenced three unrelated adults who were not twins: a male aged 18 to 30, a male aged 50 to 60, and a female aged 50 to 60. Using Miltenyi CD45RO+ enrichment and human naive T-cell isolation kits, memory (CD45RO+) and naive T cells were isolated from PBMC. Paper-wide results and their limitations: Invariant T cells such as MAIT and iNKT could partly confound zero-insertion analyses, although diverse VJ usage argued against such confounding for most clonotypes. Because the same donors could not be followed over many years, the conclusions relied on cross-sectional statistical analysis. Compared with coincidental sharing between unrelated individuals, out-of-frame TCR alpha sequences shared between twins had an excess of sequences with low generation probability. Excess twin sharing in beta out-of-frame sequences was weaker because fewer shared sequences lowered the signal-to-noise ratio. In monozygotic twins, recombination models systematically underestimated out-of-frame TCR alpha sharing, but the models matched the sharing seen between unrelated individuals. Fewer insertions were carried by abundant cord blood beta clonotypes, a similar but weaker trend appeared in young adult naive repertoires, and no such trend appeared in memory repertoires.

The TCR was taken from a middle-aged man in good health. This chain joins TRBV5-1 to TRBJ2-1; TRBD2 might be the D gene, on 6 matching bases. The material sequenced was naive T cells sorted from blood. The cell subset or site label for this specimen denotes: cells isolated with a human naive T-cell isolation kit. The CDR3 corresponds to CASSKEGFSYNEQFF. DNA sequence: TGCGCCAGCAGCAAGGAGGGGTTCTCCTACAATGAGCAGTTCTTC.